This T cell receptor (beta chain) was recovered during a study of T cell repertoires in cytomegalovirus infection. Looked up from germline, CDR1 is SGHTA and CDR2 is FQGTGA. The CDR3 is made up of 16 amino acids. Trimming removed 4 bases from V and 2 bases from J; junction bases left unmatched: 7. Study results and limitations: Individuals carrying CMV plus the relevant HLA were identified by cumulative frequency of public TCR beta families.

TCRdb re-analysed the reads in MiXCR, keeping a single row per CDR3 protein. The table records 340,000 or so distinct CDR3 sequences, around a quarter of them present only once. This clonotype was counted many times. Its antigen remains unknown. This clonotype was obtained from a human donor in good health (CMV status not recorded). Some clones in this sample may be carry-over from other donors' samples. The V gene is TRBV7-3, the J gene TRBJ2-3; the match to TRBD2 covers 9 bases. Sequencing used cultured PBMCs, obtained from culture after CMV antigen stimulation. The CDR3 coding sequence is TGTGCCAGCAGCTCTGGCCTAGCGGGGCTCACAGATACGCAGTATTTT. Translating it yields CASSSGLAGLTDTQYF.